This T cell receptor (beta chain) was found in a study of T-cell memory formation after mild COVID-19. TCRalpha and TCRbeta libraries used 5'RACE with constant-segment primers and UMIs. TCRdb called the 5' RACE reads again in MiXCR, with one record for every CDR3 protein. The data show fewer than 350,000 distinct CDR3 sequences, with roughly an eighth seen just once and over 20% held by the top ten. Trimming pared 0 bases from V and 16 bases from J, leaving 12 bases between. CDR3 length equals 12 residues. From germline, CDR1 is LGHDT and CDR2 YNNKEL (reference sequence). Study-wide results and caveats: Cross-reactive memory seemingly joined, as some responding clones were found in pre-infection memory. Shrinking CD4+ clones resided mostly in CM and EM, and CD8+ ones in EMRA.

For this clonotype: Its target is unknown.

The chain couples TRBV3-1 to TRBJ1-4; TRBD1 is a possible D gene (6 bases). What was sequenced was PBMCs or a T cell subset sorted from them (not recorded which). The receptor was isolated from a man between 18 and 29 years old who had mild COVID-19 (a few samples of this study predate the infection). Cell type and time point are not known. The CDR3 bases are TGTGCCAGCAGCCAAGACAGGGGCCCTACGTTTTTT. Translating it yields CASSQDRGPTFF.